These 5 T cell receptor beta chains share one sample of origin, sequenced in a study of glioma-infiltrating T cells. The iRepertoire nested amplicon-rescue multiplex PCR amplified TCR alpha and beta CDR3s from RNA. TCRdb processed the multiplex PCR reads anew with MiXCR; each CDR3 protein has one entry. Counted here are around 150,000 distinct CDR3 sequences, approximately 40% occurring once; the ten biggest clones make up roughly 20%. Material: glioma tissue, nonneoplastic brain tissue, or PBMCs (not recorded which). These receptors originate from a human donor with low-grade glioma or glioblastoma, undergoing nonglioma brain surgery, or in good health (not recorded which).

This clonotype was counted a few times. The V call is TRBV7-2, the J call TRBJ1-4; D gene uncertain. Looked up from germline, CDR1 is SGHTA and CDR2 is FQGNSA. There are 14 residues in the CDR3. V lost 1 base to trimming and J lost 0 bases, with 3 bases between them. CDR3 sequence: CASSLGATNEKLFF. Here the CDR3 DNA reads TGTGCCAGCAGCTTAGGGGCAACTAATGAAAAACTGTTTTTT.

This rearrangement joins TRBV24-1 to TRBJ1-5; D possibly corresponds to TRBD1 (5 bases). This CDR3 contains 18 residues. Germline V CDR1 and CDR2: KGHDR, SFDVKD. Trimming stripped 2 bases from V and 4 bases from J, with 20 bases between. CDR3 bases: TGTGCCACCAGTGATTCCTGGGCCGGGAAAGGGGTGAATCAGCCCCAGCATTTT. This encodes CATSDSWAGKGVNQPQHF.

The sample holds a few counts of this clonotype. V usage is TRBV7-2 and J usage is TRBJ2-1; tentatively, D is TRBD1 or TRBD2 (5 bases each). Germline-derived CDR1 and CDR2 are SGHTA and FQGNSA. The CDR3 extends over 14 amino acids. V gave up 0 bases and J gave up 7 bases, with 10 bases separating them. CDR3 sequence reads: CASSLAVGGNEQFF. The CDR3 DNA is TGTGCCAGCAGCTTAGCAGTTGGGGGAAATGAGCAGTTCTTC.

This chain joins TRBV19 and TRBJ2-7; TRBD1 matches 9 bases. V gave up 8 bases and J gave up 6 bases; unmatched junction bases: 2. Germline-derived CDR1 and CDR2 are LNHDA and SQIVND (reference sequence). The CDR3 is 11 residues long. Written as DNA, the CDR3 is TGTGCCAGTGGGACAGGGAGCGAGCAGTACTTC. Translating gives CASGTGSEQYF.

Remarks on this clonotype: The germline gene is not matched at one end of the junction; a read error may be the cause. This chain links TRBV6-2 or TRBV6-3 with TRBJ2-7; D might be TRBD2 (6 bases). Germline CDR1 reads MNHEY; CDR2 reads SVGEGT. CDR3 length: 19 amino acids. This CDR3 reads CASSYSDYRSSDGYYDQYF. The CDR3 DNA sequence: TGTGCCAGCAGTTACTCGGACTACCGAAGCTCGGACGGGTACTACGACCAGTACTTC.